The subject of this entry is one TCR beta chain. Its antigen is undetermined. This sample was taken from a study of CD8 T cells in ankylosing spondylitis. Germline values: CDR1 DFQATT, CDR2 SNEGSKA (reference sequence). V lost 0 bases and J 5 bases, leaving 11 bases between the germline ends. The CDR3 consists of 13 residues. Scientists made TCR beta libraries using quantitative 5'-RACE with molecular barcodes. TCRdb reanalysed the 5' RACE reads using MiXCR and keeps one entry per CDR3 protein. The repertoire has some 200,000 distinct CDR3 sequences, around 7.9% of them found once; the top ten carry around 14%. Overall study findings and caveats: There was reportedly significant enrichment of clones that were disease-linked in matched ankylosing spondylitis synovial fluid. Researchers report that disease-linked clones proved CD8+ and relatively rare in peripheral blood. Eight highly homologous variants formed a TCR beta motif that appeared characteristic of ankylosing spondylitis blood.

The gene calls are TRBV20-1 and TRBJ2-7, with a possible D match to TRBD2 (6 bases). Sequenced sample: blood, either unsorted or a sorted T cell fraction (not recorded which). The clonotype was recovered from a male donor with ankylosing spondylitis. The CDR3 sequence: CSARDPGENEQYF. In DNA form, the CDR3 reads TGCAGTGCTAGAGATCCGGGAGAGAACGAGCAGTACTTC.